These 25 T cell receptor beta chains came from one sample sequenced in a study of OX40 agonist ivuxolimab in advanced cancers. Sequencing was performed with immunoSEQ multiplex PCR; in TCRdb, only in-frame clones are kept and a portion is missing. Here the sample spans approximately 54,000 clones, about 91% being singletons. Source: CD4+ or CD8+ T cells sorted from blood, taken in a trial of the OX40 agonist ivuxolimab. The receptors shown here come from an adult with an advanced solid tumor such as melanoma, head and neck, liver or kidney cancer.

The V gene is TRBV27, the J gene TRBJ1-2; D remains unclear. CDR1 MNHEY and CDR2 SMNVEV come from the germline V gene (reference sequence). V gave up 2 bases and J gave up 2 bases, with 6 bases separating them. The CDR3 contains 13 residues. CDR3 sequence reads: CASSLGENYGYTF. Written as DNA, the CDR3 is TGTGCCAGCAGTTTAGGGGAAAACTATGGCTACACCTTC.

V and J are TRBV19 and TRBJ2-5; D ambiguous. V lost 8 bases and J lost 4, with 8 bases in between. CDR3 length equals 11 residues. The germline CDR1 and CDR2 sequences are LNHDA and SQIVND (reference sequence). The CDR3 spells CASSQRETQYF. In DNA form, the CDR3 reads TGTGCCAGTTCCCAGCGAGAGACCCAGTACTTC.

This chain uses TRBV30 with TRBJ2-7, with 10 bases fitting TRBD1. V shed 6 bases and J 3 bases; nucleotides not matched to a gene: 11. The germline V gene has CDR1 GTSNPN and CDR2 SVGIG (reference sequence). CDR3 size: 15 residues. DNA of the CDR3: TGTGCCTGTCTCTGGAGGACAGGGGGTCGCTACGAGCAGTACTTC. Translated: CACLWRTGGRYEQYF.

The CDR3 sequence: CASRGRNGSYNEQFF. In DNA, the CDR3 is TGTGCCAGCAGGGGACGGAATGGGTCCTACAATGAGCAGTTCTTC. The chain couples TRBV27 to TRBJ2-1; the D call may be TRBD1 or TRBD2 (5 bases each). Germline V gene sequence: CDR1 MNHEY, CDR2 SMNVEV (reference sequence). The CDR3 spans 15 residues. Trimming took 6 bases from V and 1 from J, leaving 13 bases between them.

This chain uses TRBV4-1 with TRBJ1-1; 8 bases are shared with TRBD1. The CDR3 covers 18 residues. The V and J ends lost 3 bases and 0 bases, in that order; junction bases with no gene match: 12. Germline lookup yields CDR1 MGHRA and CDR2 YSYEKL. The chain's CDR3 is CASSHRYSGTGLNTEAFF. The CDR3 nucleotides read TGCGCCAGCAGCCACCGATACTCGGGGACAGGACTGAACACTGAAGCTTTCTTT.

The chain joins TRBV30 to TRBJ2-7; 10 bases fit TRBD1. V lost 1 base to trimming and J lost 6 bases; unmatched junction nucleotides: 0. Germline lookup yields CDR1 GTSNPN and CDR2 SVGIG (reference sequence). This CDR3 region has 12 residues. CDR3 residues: CAWSGDRGEQYF. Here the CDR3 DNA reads TGTGCCTGGAGTGGGGACAGGGGCGAGCAGTACTTC.

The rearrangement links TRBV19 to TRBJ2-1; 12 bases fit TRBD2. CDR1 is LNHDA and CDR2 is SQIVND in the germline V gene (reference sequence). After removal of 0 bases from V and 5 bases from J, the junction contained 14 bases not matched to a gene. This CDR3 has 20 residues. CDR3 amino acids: CASSIDLLAGGPVRNNEQFF. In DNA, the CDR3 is TGTGCCAGTAGTATAGATCTGCTAGCGGGAGGGCCGGTTCGGAACAATGAGCAGTTCTTC.

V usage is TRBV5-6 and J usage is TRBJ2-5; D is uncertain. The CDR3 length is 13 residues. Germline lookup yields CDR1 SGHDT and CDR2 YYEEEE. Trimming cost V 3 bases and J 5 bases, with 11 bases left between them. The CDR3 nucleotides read TGTGCCAGCAGCTACGGCTTTGTGGAGACCCAGTACTTC. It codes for CASSYGFVETQYF.

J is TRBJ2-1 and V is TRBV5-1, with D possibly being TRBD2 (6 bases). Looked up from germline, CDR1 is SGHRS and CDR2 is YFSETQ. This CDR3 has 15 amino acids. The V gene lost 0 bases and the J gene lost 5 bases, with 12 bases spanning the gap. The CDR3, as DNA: TGCGCCAGCAGCTTGGCCACGGGAGTCGACAATGAGCAGTTCTTC. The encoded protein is CASSLATGVDNEQFF.

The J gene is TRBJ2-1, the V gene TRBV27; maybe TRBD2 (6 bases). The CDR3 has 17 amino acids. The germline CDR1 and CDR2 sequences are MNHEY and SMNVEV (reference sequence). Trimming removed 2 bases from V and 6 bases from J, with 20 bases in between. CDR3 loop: CASSLLALASSGNEQFF. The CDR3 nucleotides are TGTGCCAGCAGTTTACTCGCTCTAGCGAGCTCGGGCAATGAGCAGTTCTTC.

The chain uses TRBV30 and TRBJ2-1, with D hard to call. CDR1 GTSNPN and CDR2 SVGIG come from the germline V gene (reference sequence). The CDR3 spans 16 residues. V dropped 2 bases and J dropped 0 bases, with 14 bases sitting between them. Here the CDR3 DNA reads TGTGCCTGGAGTAGAAGAAGCCGCAGCTCCTACAATGAGCAGTTCTTC. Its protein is CAWSRRSRSSYNEQFF.

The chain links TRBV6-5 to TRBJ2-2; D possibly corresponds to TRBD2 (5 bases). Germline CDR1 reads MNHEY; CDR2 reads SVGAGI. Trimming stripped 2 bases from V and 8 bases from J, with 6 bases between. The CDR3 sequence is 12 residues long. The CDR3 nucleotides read TGTGCCAGCAGTTACCGGGGTGGGGAGCTGTTTTTT. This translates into CASSYRGGELFF.

The CDR3 DNA reads as TGCGCCAGCAGCTTTCTGGTTTTTGAGACCCAGTACTTC. This sequence encodes CASSFLVFETQYF. The J gene is TRBJ2-5, the V gene TRBV5-1, with D unclear. CDR3 length: 13 amino acids. The V end lost 2 bases, the J end lost 5 bases, and 10 bases lay between the germline ends. Germline CDR1 and CDR2: SGHRS and YFSETQ.

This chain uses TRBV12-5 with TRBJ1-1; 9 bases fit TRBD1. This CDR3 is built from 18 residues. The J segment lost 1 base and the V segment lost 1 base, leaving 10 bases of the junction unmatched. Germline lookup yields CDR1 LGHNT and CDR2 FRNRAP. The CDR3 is CASGLAPGTGFSNTEAFF. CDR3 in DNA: TGTGCTAGTGGTTTGGCGCCCGGGACAGGGTTTTCGAACACTGAAGCTTTCTTT.

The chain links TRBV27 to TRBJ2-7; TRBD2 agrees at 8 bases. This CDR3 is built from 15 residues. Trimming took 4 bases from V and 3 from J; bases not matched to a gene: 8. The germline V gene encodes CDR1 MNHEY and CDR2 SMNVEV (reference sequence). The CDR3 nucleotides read TGTGCCAGCAGTTCCCGGACTAGCCCAAACTACGAGCAGTACTTC. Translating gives CASSSRTSPNYEQYF.

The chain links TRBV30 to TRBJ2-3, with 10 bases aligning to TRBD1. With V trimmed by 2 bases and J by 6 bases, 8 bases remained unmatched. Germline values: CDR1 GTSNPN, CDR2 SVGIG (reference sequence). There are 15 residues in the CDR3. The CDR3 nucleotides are TGTGCCTGGAGTCGTGAACCGGGACAGGGGGATACGCAGTATTTT. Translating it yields CAWSREPGQGDTQYF.

CDR3 sequence reads: CATSHFDRGPTQYF. The CDR3 nucleotides are TGTGCCACCAGCCATTTCGACAGGGGCCCCACGCAGTATTTT. This chain joins TRBV15 and TRBJ2-3; 8 positions agree with TRBD1. V dropped 5 bases and J dropped 9; count of bases not matched to a gene: 10. The CDR3 is made up of 14 amino acids. Germline V gene data show CDR1 as LNHNV and CDR2 as YYDKDF (reference sequence).

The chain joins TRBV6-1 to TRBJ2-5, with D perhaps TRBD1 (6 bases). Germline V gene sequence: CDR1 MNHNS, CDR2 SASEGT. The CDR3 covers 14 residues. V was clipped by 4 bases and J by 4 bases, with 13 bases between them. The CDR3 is CASSGYRVLETQYF. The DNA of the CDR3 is TGTGCCAGCAGTGGTTACAGGGTCCTAGAGACCCAGTACTTC.

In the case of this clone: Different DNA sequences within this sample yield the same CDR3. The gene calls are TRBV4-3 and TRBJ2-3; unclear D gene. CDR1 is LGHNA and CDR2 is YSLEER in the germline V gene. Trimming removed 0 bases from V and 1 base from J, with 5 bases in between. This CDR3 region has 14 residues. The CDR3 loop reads CASSQERGTDTQYF. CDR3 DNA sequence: TGCGCCAGCAGCCAAGAAAGGGGCACAGATACGCAGTATTTT.

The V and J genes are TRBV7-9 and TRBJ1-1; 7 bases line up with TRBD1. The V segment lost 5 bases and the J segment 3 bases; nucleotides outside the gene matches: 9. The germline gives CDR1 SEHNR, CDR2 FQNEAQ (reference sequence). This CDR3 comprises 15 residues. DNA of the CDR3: TGTGCCAGCAGCCCGGAGGACAGGCCTTACACTGAAGCTTTCTTT. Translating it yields CASSPEDRPYTEAFF.

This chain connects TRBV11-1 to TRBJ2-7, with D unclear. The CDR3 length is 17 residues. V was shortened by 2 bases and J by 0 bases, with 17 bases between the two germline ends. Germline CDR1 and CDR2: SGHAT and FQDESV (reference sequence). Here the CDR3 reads CASSLYPPPGPSYEQYF. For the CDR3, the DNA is TGTGCCAGCAGCTTATATCCCCCACCGGGTCCCTCCTACGAGCAGTACTTC.

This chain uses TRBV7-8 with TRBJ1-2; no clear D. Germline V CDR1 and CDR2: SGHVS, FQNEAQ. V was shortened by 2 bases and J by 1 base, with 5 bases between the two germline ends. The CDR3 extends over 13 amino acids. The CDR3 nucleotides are TGTGCCAGCAGCTTAAGGAATAACTATGGCTACACCTTC. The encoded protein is CASSLRNNYGYTF. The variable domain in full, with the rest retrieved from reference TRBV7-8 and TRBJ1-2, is GAGVSQSPRYKVAKRGQDVALRCDPISGHVSLFWYQQALGQGPEFLTYFQNEAQLDKSGLPSDRFFAERPEGSVSTLKIQRTQQEDSAVYLCASSLRNNYGYTFGSGTRLTVV.

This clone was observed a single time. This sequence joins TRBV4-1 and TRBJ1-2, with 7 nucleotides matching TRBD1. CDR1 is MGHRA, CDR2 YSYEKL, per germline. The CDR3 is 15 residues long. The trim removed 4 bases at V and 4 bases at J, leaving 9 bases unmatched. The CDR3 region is CASSPGPGGAYGYTF. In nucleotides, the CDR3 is TGCGCCAGCAGCCCCGGACCAGGGGGAGCCTATGGCTACACCTTC.

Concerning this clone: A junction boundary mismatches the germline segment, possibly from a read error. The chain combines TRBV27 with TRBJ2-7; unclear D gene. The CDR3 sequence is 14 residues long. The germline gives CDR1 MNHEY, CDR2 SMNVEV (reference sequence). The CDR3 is CAGSFGRGSYEQYF. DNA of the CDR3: TGTGCCGGCAGTTTCGGACGCGGCTCCTACGAGCAGTACTTC.

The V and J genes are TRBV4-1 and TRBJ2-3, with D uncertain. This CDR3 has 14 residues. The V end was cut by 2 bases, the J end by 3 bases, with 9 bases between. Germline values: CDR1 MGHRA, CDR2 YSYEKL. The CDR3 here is CASSQNAQTDTQYF. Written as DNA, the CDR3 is TGCGCCAGCAGCCAAAACGCACAGACAGATACGCAGTATTTT.